The 10 T cell receptor beta chains reported below all come from one sample, sequenced in a study of T cell repertoires in ileal Crohn's disease. Sequencing used immunoSEQ multiplex PCR; TCRdb keeps in-frame clones, though not all of them. The top ten hold 15% to 20% of the sample, which has over 5,500 clones, 75% to 85% seen once. Source material: ileal tissue. The receptor set was obtained from an adult with Crohn's disease.

This chain joins TRBV30 and TRBJ2-3; tentatively, D is TRBD1 (5 bases). Trimming pared 0 bases from V and 5 bases from J, leaving 15 bases between. The CDR3 runs to 15 residues. Germline CDR1 is GTSNPN and CDR2 is SVGIG (reference sequence). The CDR3 reads CAWSVQDGAGDTQYF. As DNA, the CDR3 is TGTGCCTGGAGTGTTCAGGATGGGGCAGGAGATACGCAGTATTTT.

This clone was recorded once. This chain links TRBV6-4 with TRBJ2-1; 9 nucleotides match TRBD2. With 3 bases clipped from V and 4 bases from J, the junction kept 4 bases outside the gene matches. Germline loops: CDR1 MRHNA, CDR2 SNTAGT. This CDR3 is 15 amino acids long. The CDR3 DNA is TGTGCCAGCAGTGAAAAGACTAGCGGATACAATGAGCAGTTCTTC. Protein: CASSEKTSGYNEQFF.

This rearrangement joins TRBV5-1 to TRBJ2-1; TRBD2 matches at 13 bases. J was trimmed by 7 bases and V by 2 bases; bases with no gene match: 6. Germline CDR1 reads SGHRS; CDR2 reads YFSETQ. The CDR3 has 16 residues. The chain's CDR3 is CASSLTGTSGKNEQFF. The CDR3, as DNA: TGCGCCAGCAGCTTAACCGGGACTAGCGGGAAGAATGAGCAGTTCTTC.

This chain links TRBV6-5 with TRBJ2-7; 10 nucleotides agree with TRBD1. Germline V CDR1 and CDR2: MNHEY, SVGAGI. The CDR3 extends over 13 amino acids. Losses at the gene ends were 8 bases for V and 3 bases for J; bases not matched to a gene: 4. The CDR3 DNA reads TGTGCCAGCGGGACAGGGGAGGTCTACGAGCAGTACTTC. Encoded protein: CASGTGEVYEQYF.

The genes are TRBV7-3 and TRBJ2-1; 10 positions agree with TRBD2. CDR1 is SGHTA and CDR2 is FQGTGA in the germline V gene. This CDR3 is built from 14 residues. Unmatched junction bases numbered 4, after V lost 4 bases and J lost 7 bases. The CDR3 here is CASSSPGLANEQFF. CDR3 nucleotide sequence: TGTGCCAGCAGCTCTCCGGGACTAGCGAATGAGCAGTTCTTC.

The chain carries TRBV5-1 and TRBJ2-6, with a tentative D call TRBD1 (5 bases). The germline CDR1 and CDR2 sequences are SGHRS and YFSETQ. V dropped 0 bases and J dropped 2 bases, with 9 bases sitting between them. The CDR3 contains 16 residues. The CDR3 reads CASSLDGATGANVLTF. The CDR3 DNA reads TGCGCCAGCAGCTTGGATGGGGCTACTGGGGCCAACGTCCTGACTTTC.

The V gene is TRBV7-9, the J gene TRBJ2-7; 7 nucleotides agree with TRBD1. V lost 6 bases and J lost 3; bases outside the gene matches: 5. Per the germline V gene, CDR1 is SEHNR and CDR2 is FQNEAQ (reference sequence). The CDR3 runs 13 residues. The CDR3 protein is CASSRGQDYEQYF. CDR3 DNA sequence: TGTGCCAGCAGTCGAGGACAGGACTACGAGCAGTACTTC. The full variable domain, with the rest looked up from reference TRBV7-9 and TRBJ2-7, is DTGVSQNPRHKITKRGQNVTFRCDPISEHNRLYWYRQTLGQGPEFLTYFQNEAQLEKSRLLSDRFSAERPKGSFSTLEIQRTEQGDSAMYLCASSRGQDYEQYFGPGTRLTVT.

In its sample, this clone was seen once. The rearrangement links TRBV29-1 to TRBJ1-1; D not resolved. Germline V CDR1 and CDR2: SQVTM, ANQGSEA. The CDR3 covers 11 residues. Trimming took 3 bases from V and 1 from J, leaving 3 bases between them. CDR3 sequence reads: CSVERNTEAFF. CDR3 coding DNA: TGCAGCGTTGAGAGGAACACTGAAGCTTTCTTT.

This clone was seen only a few times. V usage is TRBV27 and J usage is TRBJ2-2, with 7 positions matching TRBD2. CDR3 size: 15 residues. The V segment lost 2 bases and the J segment 6 bases; nucleotides outside the gene matches: 6. Germline values: CDR1 MNHEY, CDR2 SMNVEV (reference sequence). CDR3: CASSLEGGYSGELFF. The CDR3 DNA reads as TGTGCCAGCAGTTTAGAGGGAGGGTATTCCGGGGAGCTGTTTTTT.

The rearrangement joins TRBV5-1 to TRBJ1-5; TRBD1 matches 12 bases. Germline CDR1 is SGHRS and CDR2 is YFSETQ. The CDR3 is 20 residues long. V dropped 4 bases and J dropped 4; count of bases not matched to a gene: 18. The CDR3 coding sequence is TGCGCCAGCAGCAAGCCGGGACAGGGGGCCTATAGGGTGAAAAATCAGCCCCAGCATTTT. Its translation is CASSKPGQGAYRVKNQPQHF.